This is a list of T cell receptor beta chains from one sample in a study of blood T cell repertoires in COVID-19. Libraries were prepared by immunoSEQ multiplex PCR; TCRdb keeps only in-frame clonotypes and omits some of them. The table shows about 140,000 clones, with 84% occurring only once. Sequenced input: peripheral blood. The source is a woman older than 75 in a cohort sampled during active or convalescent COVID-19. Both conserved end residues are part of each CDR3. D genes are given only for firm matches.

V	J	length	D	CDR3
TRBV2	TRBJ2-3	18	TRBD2	CASSGPSSSGGAQDTQYF
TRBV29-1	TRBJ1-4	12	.	CSVGQRGGKLFF
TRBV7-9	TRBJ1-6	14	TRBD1	CASTRQGLDSPLHF
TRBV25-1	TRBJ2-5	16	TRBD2	CASSERAGGHRETQYF
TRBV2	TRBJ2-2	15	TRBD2	CASHQGLAGTGELFF
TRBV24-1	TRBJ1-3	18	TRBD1	CATSDHRTGMHPENTIYF
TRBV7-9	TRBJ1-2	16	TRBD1	CASSTDRGAAPYGYTF
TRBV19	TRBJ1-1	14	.	CASVAGWIRTEAFF
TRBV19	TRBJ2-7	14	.	CASSVTGTGPEQYF
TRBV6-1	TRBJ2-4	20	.	CASSAGVGGKQGRAKNIQYF
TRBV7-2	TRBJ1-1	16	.	CASSLMVNIKQVEAFF